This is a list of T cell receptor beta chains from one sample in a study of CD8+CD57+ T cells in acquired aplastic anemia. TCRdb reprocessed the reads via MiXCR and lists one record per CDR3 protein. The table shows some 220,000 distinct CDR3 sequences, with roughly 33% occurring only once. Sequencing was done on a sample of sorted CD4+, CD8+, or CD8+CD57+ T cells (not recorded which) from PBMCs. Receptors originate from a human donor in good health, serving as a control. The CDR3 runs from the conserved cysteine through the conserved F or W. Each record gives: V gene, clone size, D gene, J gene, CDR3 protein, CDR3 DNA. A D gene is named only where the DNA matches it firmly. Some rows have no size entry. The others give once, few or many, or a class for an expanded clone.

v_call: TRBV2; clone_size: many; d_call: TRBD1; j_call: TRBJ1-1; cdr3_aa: CASSRQGESTEAFF; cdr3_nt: TGTGCCAGCAGCCGACAGGGAGAGAGCACTGAAGCTTTCTTT
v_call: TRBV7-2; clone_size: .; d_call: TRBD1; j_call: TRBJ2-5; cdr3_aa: CASSIKTGFQETQYF; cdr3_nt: TGTGCCAGCAGCATAAAGACAGGGTTCCAAGAGACCCAGTACTTC
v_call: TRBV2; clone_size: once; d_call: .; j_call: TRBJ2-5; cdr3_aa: CASSEANQGLETQYF; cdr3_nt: TGTGCCAGCAGTGAAGCGAATCAGGGTCTAGAGACCCAGTACTTC
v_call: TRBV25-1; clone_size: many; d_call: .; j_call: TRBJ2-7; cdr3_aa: CASSEIDGLQYEQYF; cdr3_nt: TGTGCCAGCAGTGAAATAGACGGACTCCAATACGAGCAGTACTTC
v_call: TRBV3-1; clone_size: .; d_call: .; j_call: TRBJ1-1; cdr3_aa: CASSRLGGNTEAFF; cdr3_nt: TGTGCCAGCAGCCGTTTGGGAGGGAACACTGAAGCTTTCTTT
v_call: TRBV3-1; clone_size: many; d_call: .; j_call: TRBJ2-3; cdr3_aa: CASSSTRTDTQYF; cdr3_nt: TGTGCCAGCAGCTCGACTAGGACAGATACGCAGTATTTT
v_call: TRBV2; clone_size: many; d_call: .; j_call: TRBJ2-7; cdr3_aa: CASSERRGHYEQYF; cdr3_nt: TGTGCCAGCAGTGAACGTCGGGGACACTACGAGCAGTACTTC
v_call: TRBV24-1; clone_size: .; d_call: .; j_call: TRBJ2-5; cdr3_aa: CATSDLEEGRQETQYF; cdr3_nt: TGTGCCACCAGTGATTTGGAGGAGGGACGACAAGAGACCCAGTACTTC
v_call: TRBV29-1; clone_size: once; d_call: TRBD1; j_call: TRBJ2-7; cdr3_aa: CSVLGGTGAHEQYF; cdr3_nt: TGCAGCGTTCTCGGAGGGACAGGGGCCCACGAGCAGTACTTC
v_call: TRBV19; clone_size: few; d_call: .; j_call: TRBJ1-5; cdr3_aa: CASSSAGFQPQHF; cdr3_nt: TGTGCCAGCAGCTCGGCAGGGTTTCAGCCCCAGCATTTT
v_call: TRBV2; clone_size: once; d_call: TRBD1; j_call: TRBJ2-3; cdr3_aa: CASRDRGDTQYF; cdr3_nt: TGTGCCAGCCGGGACAGGGGCGATACGCAGTATTTT
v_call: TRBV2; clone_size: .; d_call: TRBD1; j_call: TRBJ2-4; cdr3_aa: CASSEDRDGNIQYF; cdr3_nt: TGTGCCAGCAGTGAGGACAGGGACGGAAACATTCAGTACTTC
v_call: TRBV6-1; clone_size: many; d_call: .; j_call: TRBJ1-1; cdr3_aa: CASSLGTVNTEAFF; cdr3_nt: TGTGCCAGCAGTCTGGGGACGGTGAACACTGAAGCTTTCTTT
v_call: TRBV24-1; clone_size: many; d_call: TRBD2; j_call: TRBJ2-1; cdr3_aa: CATSGGSGDYNEQFF; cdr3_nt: TGTGCCACCAGTGGAGGTAGCGGGGACTACAATGAGCAGTTCTTC
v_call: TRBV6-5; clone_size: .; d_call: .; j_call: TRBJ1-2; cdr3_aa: CASSYLEQFLDF; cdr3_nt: TGTGCCAGCAGTTACTTGGAACAGTTTCTAGACTTC
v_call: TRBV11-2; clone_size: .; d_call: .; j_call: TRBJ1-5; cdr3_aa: CASSLDYRVGNQPQHF; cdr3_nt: TGTGCCAGCAGCTTAGATTACAGGGTAGGCAATCAGCCCCAGCATTTT
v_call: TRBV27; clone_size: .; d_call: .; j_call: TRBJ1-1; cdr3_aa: CASSSIGGRTEAFF; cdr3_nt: TGTGCCAGCAGTTCTATCGGGGGACGTACTGAAGCTTTCTTT
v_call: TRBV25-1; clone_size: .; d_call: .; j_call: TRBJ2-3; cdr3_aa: CASVDRLGGTDTQYF; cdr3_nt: TGTGCCAGCGTTGACAGGCTAGGCGGCACAGATACGCAGTATTTT
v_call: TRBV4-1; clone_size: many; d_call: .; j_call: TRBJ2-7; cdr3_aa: CASSQKAGQHSYEQYF; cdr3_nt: TGCGCCAGCAGCCAAAAAGCGGGACAGCACTCCTACGAGCAGTACTTC
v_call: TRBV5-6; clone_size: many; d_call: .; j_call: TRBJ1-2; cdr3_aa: CASSLDSYGYTF; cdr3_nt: TGTGCCAGCAGCCTAGACAGCTATGGCTACACCTTC
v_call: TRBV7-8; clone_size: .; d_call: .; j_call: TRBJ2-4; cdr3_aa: CASSLDVGQQYF; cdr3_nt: TGTGCCAGCAGCTTAGACGTCGGACAGCAGTACTTC
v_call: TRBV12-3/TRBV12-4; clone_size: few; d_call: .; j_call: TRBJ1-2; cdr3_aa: CASKFPGRYLGYTF; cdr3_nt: TGTGCCAGCAAATTTCCGGGACGATATCTCGGCTACACCTTC
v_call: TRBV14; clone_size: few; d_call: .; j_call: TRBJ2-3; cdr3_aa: CASSHFTDSRYNTQYF; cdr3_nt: TGTGCCAGCAGCCACTTTACGGACAGCCGGTATAATACGCAGTATTTT
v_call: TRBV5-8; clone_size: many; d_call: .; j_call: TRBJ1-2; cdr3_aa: CASSFLRRVNTF; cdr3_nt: TGTGCCAGCAGCTTCCTCCGCAGGGTGAACACCTTC
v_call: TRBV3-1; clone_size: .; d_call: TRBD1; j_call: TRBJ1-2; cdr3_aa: CASSPGHPKYRGSYGYTF; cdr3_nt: TGTGCCAGCAGCCCCGGTCATCCCAAATACAGGGGATCTTATGGCTACACCTTC
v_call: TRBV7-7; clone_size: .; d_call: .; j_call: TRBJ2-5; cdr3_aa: CASSPSTSAQETQYF; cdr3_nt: TGTGCTAGCAGCCCATCGACCTCGGCACAAGAGACCCAGTACTTC